This TCR beta chain was retrieved from a study of cytomegalovirus exposure and HLA in healthy donors (dated by TCRdb to about 2017). At the level of the whole study: In an earlier analysis of about 560 of the donors, 276 Gb of sequence data and 90 million to 120 million unique TCR beta sequences from roughly 180 million T cells were reported. An early release covering some 640 HLA-typed donors comprised 250 to 350 gigabases of sequencing data and 85 million to 100 million unique TCR sequences. Among the roughly 400 genotyped donors, around 79% belonged to the genetic ancestry cluster associated with self-reported Caucasian donors. The study aimed to test whether cataloging public T cell receptors could reveal signatures of past pathogen exposure. The study profiled the T cell repertoires of approximately 700 subjects by immunosequencing and related them to cytomegalovirus serostatus. In addition to the first cohort of approximately 650 subjects, a separate validation cohort of approximately 120 different subjects was used. To predict cytomegalovirus infection status, the study brought together high-throughput TCR immunosequencing, statistical association of individual TCRs with disease status, and machine learning. In a later analysis, previously published TCR beta repertoires from 550 to 750 donors were re-analyzed and high-resolution HLA genotyping was added so that TCR occurrence patterns could be studied. Rather than using new phenotypic data, the later analysis identified candidate immune exposures from TCR beta sequences and from how often those sequences occurred across donors. To decide whether each TCR beta V gene segment behaved as functional or pseudogenic, an earlier analysis of approximately 600 of the donors relied on high-throughput TCR beta sequencing. Donor age, sex, ethnicity and CMV serostatus were compiled together with the repertoire data. In a later genetic analysis, genome-wide SNP genotypes for about 55% of the 666 donors were used, and that subset was treated as a discovery cohort. All discovery cohort repertoires had been generated using a single sequencing platform. Class I and class II HLA loci were covered by the typing at four-digit resolution. The number of typed donors differed by locus: roughly 629-640 for A, B, C, DRB1 and DQB1; some 540 for DQA1; 606 for DPA1; and roughly 450 for DPB1. Several DR-DQ haplotypes were handled as single units for association and clustering, since linkage in the cohort was strong. Across some 400 genotyped donors of the cohort, an average of about 240,000 unique TCR beta nucleotide sequences per donor were sequenced, and approximately 17% of those sequences were non-productive.

Receptor amplification or capture employed the immunoSEQ multiplex PCR assay. The multiplex PCR relied on a mix of 60 forward primers for TCR Vbeta segments and 13 reverse primers for TCR Jbeta segments. Amplification of the CDR3 region of rearranged TCR beta genes was performed with a multiplex PCR assay on genomic DNA. On the Illumina HiSeq System, the amplified TCR beta libraries were sequenced as 87-base-pair reads. The original pipeline was this. Across the 700 or so repertoires, a later analysis counted some 81 million unique TCR beta chains, around 11 million of which were shared by at least two donors. To remove PCR and sequencing errors, raw reads were error-corrected and collapsed into unique sequences using a nearest-neighbor algorithm that merged closely related sequences. To assign V, D and J gene segments, CDR3 sequences were aligned to IMGT reference sequences. For a sequence to be retained, at least a six-nucleotide match to both a V gene segment and a J gene segment was required. Rearrangements were classified as productive when the CDR3 lacked stop codons and remained in frame with V and J, and all other rearrangements were classified as non-productive. Following IMGT convention, CDR3 was defined as the stretch from the second conserved V-encoded cysteine to the conserved J-encoded phenylalanine. The earlier analysis of roughly 590 of the donors excluded any sequence lacking an unambiguous match to a single V gene segment. In an earlier analysis of more than 500 of the donors, a V segment was called functional when productive rearrangements were above 56.7%, and segregating when the standard deviation between donors exceeded 5%. A statistical classification framework was developed to diagnose cytomegalovirus status using the catalog of TCR beta chain sequences. V and J gene assignment, in a later analysis, came from comparing TCR nucleotide sequences with IMGT/GENE-DB human TR gene sequences. In a later analysis, CDR3 sequences and most-parsimonious VDJ recombination scenarios were assigned using the TCRdist pipeline. In a later analysis, each TCR beta chain was defined by its CDR3 amino acid sequence together with its V-gene family, and reads without a unique V-gene family were excluded. A later analysis removed several hundred highly shared, low-generation-probability nucleotide sequences to deal with suspected cross-contamination and a sequencing artifact. In a later analysis, a clonal expansion index was calculated for each public chain from normalized within-repertoire ranks of inferred template counts. In a later analysis, generation probabilities were computed using a VDJ recombination model fitted to out-of-frame rearrangements, and the results were checked against IGoR. In a later analysis, hypergeometric tests were used to score TCR-TCR, TCR-HLA and TCR-CMV co-occurrence, with a repertoire-size bias correction applied to TCR pairs. In a later analysis, false discovery rates were estimated by permuting HLA or CMV assignments 20 times. A later analysis grouped co-occurring TCRs with DBSCAN, adding TCRdist sequence similarity when clustering within HLA-allele-positive subsets. For co-occurrence clustering, repertoires with fewer than 30,000 or more than 120,000 public chains were excluded, along with several repertoires with anomalous nucleotide sharing. TCRdb stores this immuneACCESS table with in-frame sequences only. Part of the clones is absent; in the studies checked, under half of the shortfall reflects unresolved V genes, and no reason is known for the rest. Clone size and the V and J calls come from that table; the DNA yielded D and trimming. Recorded for this sample are roughly 97,000 clones; 76% of them occurred a single time. The top ten clonotypes cover 5% to 6% of the sample.

Overall results and qualifications from the work: Immune exposure information for the cohort was limited to CMV serostatus. Compared with equally common non-associated chains, HLA-associated TCR beta chains in a later analysis were more clonally expanded and had lower generation probabilities. A later analysis found that most CMV-associated TCR beta chains appeared HLA-restricted, with HLA associations seemingly driven largely by CMV exposure. This cohort had only TCR beta chains sequenced, and the lack of alpha or paired-chain data limited which features could be detected. According to the authors, the approach could potentially be generalized to other disease states and immunological phenotypes. The classifier was reported to diagnose cytomegalovirus status with high specificity and sensitivity in both the original cohort and the validation cohort. A later analysis associated 16,951 TCR beta sequences with specific HLA alleles at a false discovery rate of 0.05. Compared with the roughly 670-donor mean, donors in an Asian-associated ancestry cluster had fewer N-insertions in productive TCRs, according to a later genetic analysis. Several of the top co-occurrence clusters appeared to be linked to parvovirus B19, influenza, CMV and Epstein-Barr virus, according to a later analysis. Some IMGT-functional V segments, including TRBV6-2 and TRBV6-3, could not be distinguished by the 87-base-pair reads and were therefore excluded. When HLA alleles, especially DR and DQ, strongly co-occurred, attributing TCR associations to individual alleles was difficult. An earlier analysis of 587 of the donors showed that most TCR beta V segments appeared in productive rearrangements either about 87% or about 30% of the time, which broadly matched IMGT annotations. A few of the identified cytomegalovirus-associated TCR beta chains were confirmed in vitro to be specific for cytomegalovirus antigens. The sequencing pipeline was judged likely to have produced a cluster of highly shared sequence variants as a technical artifact. Linkage disequilibrium might explain the correlated functional status among segregating V segments, but an unknown experimental factor could not be excluded. Sequencing depth was assumed to be roughly uniform across donors in the presence/absence analyses, though that assumption may not hold. The study gave a list of about 150 TCR beta chains associated with cytomegalovirus. Seventeen rarely observed V segments, including chromosome 9 orphons, were excluded from the earlier analysis of a few hundred of the donors because counts were too low. A further reported finding was that TCR beta sequences accurately predicted the HLA-A and HLA-B alleles for most subjects in the first cohort. In a later analysis, the rate of TCR association differed among HLA loci, with DRB1 alleles having the most associated TCRs and HLA-C alleles having the fewest. Because some donors lacked HLA typing at each locus, the association tests relied only on the typed subset. Most TCR sequences were seen in very few donors, while some public TCRs were found in many individuals. In a later genetic analysis, a missense DCLRE1C variant was associated with V-gene and J-gene trimming of TCR beta chains, and the association was replicated in an independent cohort.

The CDR3 starts with the cysteine, ends with the phenylalanine, and has 16 residues. Only the CDR3 DNA is retained, 48 bases long and in frame from the first base. The germline ends are 13 bases apart after V is trimmed by 3 bases and J by 0 bases. CDR1 and CDR2 are drawn from the germline V gene: ENHRY, SYGVKD. In regard to this clone: The antigen it binds to is not known. Nothing much larger sits one base from this clone, and base qualities are not available.

The cohort consisted of hundreds of healthy bone marrow donors. All cohort members were sampled while nominally healthy, although unrecorded immune exposures were likely present. The donor was CMV seropositive and belonged to the group of 250 to 350 seropositive cohort members. Every donor gave a peripheral blood sample, and the peripheral blood mononuclear cells from that sample were used for TCR beta sequencing. Genomic DNA was extracted from the blood cell samples with the Qiagen DNeasy Blood Extraction Kit. This TCR was recovered from a woman between 18 and 29 years old in good health and CMV-seropositive. Material: PBMCs. The chain was built from TRBV10-3 and TRBJ2-3, with a weak D call of TRBD2 (5 bases match). CDR3 region: CAISDSGSLSTDTQYF. The bases read TGTGCCATCAGTGACTCGGGATCTCTGAGCACAGATACGCAGTATTTT.